This record concerns one T cell receptor (beta chain) sequence. PCR involved 60 Vbeta and 13 Jbeta primers. Repertoires were generated with immunoSEQ multiplex PCR, while TCRdb's copy carries only in-frame clones and drops some. The data contain more than 55,000 clones, about 80% of them seen just once; the ten biggest clones take up nearly 4%. These data come from a study of cytomegalovirus exposure and HLA in healthy donors. The V end was cut by 2 bases, the J end by 1 base, with 9 bases between. CDR3 size: 14 residues. Looked up from germline, CDR1 is LNHDA and CDR2 is SQIVND (reference sequence). The sequencing sample was made of PBMCs. This receptor was obtained from a woman in her thirties or forties in good health and CMV-seronegative. The chain recombines TRBV19 with TRBJ2-7; tentatively, D is TRBD1 (6 bases). CDR3 sequence: CASSISGQSYEQYF. CDR3 sequence (DNA): TGTGCCAGTAGTATATCGGGACAATCCTACGAGCAGTACTTC.